A selection of T cell receptor beta chains follows, all from one sample in a study of cytomegalovirus exposure and HLA in healthy donors. TCRdb keeps only in-frame clones here, not all; method: immunoSEQ multiplex PCR. The repertoire consists of tens of thousands of clones, with about 95% occurring once and the leading ten covering 0.63%. Sequenced sample: PBMCs. The source of these receptors is a woman younger than 35 in good health and CMV-seronegative. Each CDR3 is given with its conserved first and last residue. Each record gives: V gene, D gene, clone size, J gene, CDR3 protein, CDR3 DNA. The D gene is left open where the match is weak. Size is omitted from some rows. Given values are once, few, many or a class for expanded clones.

V gene: TRBV2
D gene: TRBD1
clone size: NA
J gene: TRBJ1-1
CDR3 protein: CASTGQGGTEAFF
CDR3 DNA: TGTGCCAGCACCGGACAGGGGGGGACTGAAGCTTTCTTT

V gene: TRBV18
D gene: NA
clone size: NA
J gene: TRBJ1-1
CDR3 protein: CASSQRGNVNTEAFF
CDR3 DNA: TGTGCCAGCTCCCAACGGGGGAATGTGAACACTGAAGCTTTCTTT

V gene: TRBV12-2
D gene: NA
clone size: NA
J gene: TRBJ2-7
CDR3 protein: CASRWGRGRYEQYF
CDR3 DNA: TGTGCAAGTCGCTGGGGCAGGGGGCGGTACGAGCAGTACTTC

V gene: TRBV18
D gene: NA
clone size: NA
J gene: TRBJ1-1
CDR3 protein: CASSIPRVEAFF
CDR3 DNA: TGTGCCAGCTCAATCCCTCGCGTTGAAGCTTTCTTT

V gene: TRBV27
D gene: TRBD2
clone size: NA
J gene: TRBJ2-1
CDR3 protein: CASSLWGGDEQFF
CDR3 DNA: TGTGCCAGCAGTTTATGGGGGGGTGATGAGCAGTTCTTC

V gene: TRBV6-1
D gene: TRBD1
clone size: NA
J gene: TRBJ1-6
CDR3 protein: CASSAGQYNSPLHF
CDR3 DNA: TGTGCCAGCAGTGCGGGACAGTACAATTCACCCCTCCACTTT

V gene: TRBV7-9
D gene: TRBD1
clone size: NA
J gene: TRBJ1-6
CDR3 protein: CASSAGTANSPLHF
CDR3 DNA: TGTGCCAGCAGCGCCGGGACAGCTAATTCACCCCTCCACTTT

V gene: TRBV9
D gene: TRBD2
clone size: NA
J gene: TRBJ2-5
CDR3 protein: CASSSGGWTSGAETQYF
CDR3 DNA: TGTGCCAGCAGCTCCGGGGGATGGACTAGCGGGGCCGAGACCCAGTACTTC

V gene: TRBV9
D gene: TRBD1
clone size: NA
J gene: TRBJ1-2
CDR3 protein: CASSARDRGFGYTF
CDR3 DNA: TGTGCCAGCAGCGCCCGGGACAGGGGATTTGGCTACACCTTC

V gene: TRBV5-5
D gene: TRBD1
clone size: NA
J gene: TRBJ2-7
CDR3 protein: CASSLLGTDPYEQYF
CDR3 DNA: TGTGCCAGCAGCTTGTTAGGGACAGACCCCTACGAGCAGTACTTC

V gene: TRBV5-6
D gene: NA
clone size: NA
J gene: TRBJ1-1
CDR3 protein: CASTNTGSTEAFF
CDR3 DNA: TGTGCCAGCACAAATACAGGGTCTACTGAAGCTTTCTTT

V gene: TRBV6-1
D gene: TRBD1
clone size: NA
J gene: TRBJ1-2
CDR3 protein: CASSQKQGAPYGYTF
CDR3 DNA: TGTGCCAGCAGTCAGAAGCAGGGGGCTCCATATGGCTACACCTTC

V gene: TRBV7-9
D gene: NA
clone size: NA
J gene: TRBJ2-2
CDR3 protein: CASSLGEPVGELFF
CDR3 DNA: TGTGCCAGCAGCTTAGGAGAGCCTGTCGGGGAGCTGTTTTTT

V gene: TRBV10-3
D gene: NA
clone size: NA
J gene: TRBJ2-5
CDR3 protein: CASPRGSQETQYF
CDR3 DNA: TGTGCCAGCCCCCGGGGGTCCCAGGAGACCCAGTACTTC

V gene: TRBV7-8
D gene: NA
clone size: NA
J gene: TRBJ2-7
CDR3 protein: CASSLGGWDEQYF
CDR3 DNA: TGTGCCAGCAGCTTAGGAGGGTGGGACGAGCAGTACTTC

V gene: TRBV7-2
D gene: TRBD2
clone size: NA
J gene: TRBJ2-5
CDR3 protein: CASSHEGKAGLAIKETQYF
CDR3 DNA: TGTGCCAGCAGCCACGAGGGTAAAGCGGGACTAGCGATCAAAGAGACCCAGTACTTC

V gene: TRBV25-1
D gene: NA
clone size: NA
J gene: TRBJ2-7
CDR3 protein: CASSTPETGKYEQYF
CDR3 DNA: TGTGCCAGCAGTACCCCCGAAACAGGGAAATACGAGCAGTACTTC

V gene: TRBV4-1
D gene: NA
clone size: NA
J gene: TRBJ1-2
CDR3 protein: CASSQLHQAAPYGYTF
CDR3 DNA: TGCGCCAGCAGCCAATTACACCAGGCAGCACCTTATGGCTACACCTTC

V gene: TRBV10-3
D gene: TRBD2
clone size: NA
J gene: TRBJ2-4
CDR3 protein: CAISPGTSGARMGNIQYF
CDR3 DNA: TGTGCCATCAGTCCCGGGACTAGCGGGGCAAGGATGGGAAACATTCAGTACTTC

V gene: TRBV9
D gene: NA
clone size: few
J gene: TRBJ2-7
CDR3 protein: CASSADRFSYEQYF
CDR3 DNA: TGTGCCAGCAGCGCCGACAGGTTCTCCTACGAGCAGTACTTC

V gene: TRBV27
D gene: NA
clone size: NA
J gene: TRBJ2-2
CDR3 protein: CASCLGTSNTGELFF
CDR3 DNA: TGTGCCAGCTGTCTGGGGACATCGAACACCGGGGAGCTGTTTTTT

V gene: TRBV27
D gene: NA
clone size: NA
J gene: TRBJ2-7
CDR3 protein: CASSLSRGIMTYEQYF
CDR3 DNA: TGTGCCAGCAGTTTATCCAGGGGCATAATGACCTACGAGCAGTACTTC

V gene: TRBV30
D gene: NA
clone size: NA
J gene: TRBJ1-1
CDR3 protein: CAWSRRQGIDTEAFF
CDR3 DNA: TGTGCCTGGAGTCGCCGCCAGGGTATCGACACTGAAGCTTTCTTT

V gene: TRBV6-5
D gene: TRBD1
clone size: NA
J gene: TRBJ1-1
CDR3 protein: CASSYSDRDTEAFF
CDR3 DNA: TGTGCCAGCAGTTACTCCGACAGGGACACTGAAGCTTTCTTT

V gene: TRBV4-3
D gene: TRBD2
clone size: NA
J gene: TRBJ2-2
CDR3 protein: CASSPGLAGLTGELFF
CDR3 DNA: TGCGCCAGCAGCCCGGGACTAGCGGGGCTCACCGGGGAGCTGTTTTTT

V gene: TRBV10-3
D gene: NA
clone size: few
J gene: TRBJ2-1
CDR3 protein: CAISEFGGNEQFF
CDR3 DNA: TGTGCCATCAGTGAGTTTGGGGGGAATGAGCAGTTCTTC

V gene: TRBV2
D gene: TRBD2
clone size: NA
J gene: TRBJ2-2
CDR3 protein: CASSERGAGGYTGELFF
CDR3 DNA: TGTGCCAGCAGTGAACGAGGAGCGGGGGGTTACACCGGGGAGCTGTTTTTT

V gene: TRBV19
D gene: NA
clone size: NA
J gene: TRBJ1-1
CDR3 protein: CASSANFMPFF
CDR3 DNA: TGTGCCAGTAGTGCAAACTTTATGCCTTTCTTT

V gene: TRBV5-1
D gene: NA
clone size: once
J gene: TRBJ2-5
CDR3 protein: CASSLGSGLPKETQYF
CDR3 DNA: TGCGCCAGCAGCTTGGGGTCGGGACTCCCCAAAGAGACCCAGTACTTC

V gene: TRBV21-1
D gene: NA
clone size: once
J gene: TRBJ2-7
CDR3 protein: CASSKPRTSVPEQYF
CDR3 DNA: TGTGCCAGCAGCAAACCCCGAACTAGCGTCCCCGAGCAGTACTTC

V gene: TRBV2
D gene: TRBD2
clone size: NA
J gene: TRBJ2-1
CDR3 protein: CASSDSGGSSYNEQFF
CDR3 DNA: TGTGCCAGCAGTGATAGCGGGGGGAGCTCCTACAATGAGCAGTTCTTC

V gene: TRBV6-1
D gene: NA
clone size: NA
J gene: TRBJ1-5
CDR3 protein: CASREQGPNNQPQHF
CDR3 DNA: TGTGCCAGCAGGGAACAGGGCCCCAACAATCAGCCCCAGCATTTT

V gene: TRBV27
D gene: NA
clone size: once
J gene: TRBJ1-6
CDR3 protein: CASSSLQVSNSPLHF
CDR3 DNA: TGTGCCAGCAGTTCGCTACAGGTATCCAATTCACCCCTCCACTTT

V gene: TRBV5-1
D gene: TRBD1
clone size: NA
J gene: TRBJ1-6
CDR3 protein: CASSLGSRQGALKPLHF
CDR3 DNA: TGCGCCAGCAGCTTGGGGTCCAGACAGGGGGCCCTTAAGCCCCTCCACTTT

V gene: TRBV10-3
D gene: NA
clone size: once
J gene: TRBJ1-2
CDR3 protein: CAISETVDYGYTF
CDR3 DNA: TGTGCCATCAGTGAGACTGTTGACTATGGCTACACCTTC

V gene: TRBV19
D gene: NA
clone size: NA
J gene: TRBJ2-1
CDR3 protein: CASSFRLLNEQFF
CDR3 DNA: TGTGCCAGTAGTTTCAGACTTCTCAATGAGCAGTTCTTC

V gene: TRBV7-2
D gene: NA
clone size: NA
J gene: TRBJ1-1
CDR3 protein: CASSLFLLSDRTEAFF
CDR3 DNA: TGTGCCAGCAGCTTATTCTTATTAAGCGATCGGACTGAAGCTTTCTTT

V gene: TRBV5-1
D gene: TRBD1
clone size: NA
J gene: TRBJ1-6
CDR3 protein: CASSRDREGSPLHF
CDR3 DNA: TGCGCCAGCAGTCGGGACAGGGAGGGCTCACCCCTCCACTTT

V gene: TRBV30
D gene: NA
clone size: NA
J gene: TRBJ1-6
CDR3 protein: CAWSVLSRLAPLHF
CDR3 DNA: TGTGCCTGGAGTGTACTTTCCAGGCTGGCACCCCTCCACTTT

V gene: TRBV11-2
D gene: NA
clone size: NA
J gene: TRBJ1-2
CDR3 protein: CASSSSHYGYTF
CDR3 DNA: TGTGCCAGCAGCTCCTCCCACTATGGCTACACCTTC

V gene: TRBV9
D gene: TRBD1
clone size: NA
J gene: TRBJ2-5
CDR3 protein: CASSPGTVQETQYF
CDR3 DNA: TGTGCCAGCAGCCCCGGGACAGTCCAAGAGACCCAGTACTTC

V gene: TRBV28
D gene: NA
clone size: NA
J gene: TRBJ1-4
CDR3 protein: CASSQGLYATNEKLFF
CDR3 DNA: TGTGCCAGCAGTCAGGGACTTTACGCAACTAATGAAAAACTGTTTTTT